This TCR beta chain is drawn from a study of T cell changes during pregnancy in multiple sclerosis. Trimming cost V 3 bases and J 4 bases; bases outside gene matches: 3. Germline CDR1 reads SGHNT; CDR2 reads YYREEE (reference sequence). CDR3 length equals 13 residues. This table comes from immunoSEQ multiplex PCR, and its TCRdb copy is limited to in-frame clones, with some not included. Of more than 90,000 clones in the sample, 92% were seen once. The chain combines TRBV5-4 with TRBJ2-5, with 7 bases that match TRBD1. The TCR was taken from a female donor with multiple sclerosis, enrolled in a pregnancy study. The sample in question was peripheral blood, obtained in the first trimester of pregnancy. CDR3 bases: TGTGCCAGCAGCTCACCAGGGGGAGAGACCCAGTACTTC. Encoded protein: CASSSPGGETQYF.